This T cell receptor beta chain originates from a study of metastatic and nonmetastatic thyroid tumors. Study-wide background: Repertoires from malignant and benign thyroid patients were compared across blood and tumor or nodule tissue.

Study-wide results and caveats: TCR beta diversity was reportedly significantly higher in malignant thyroid tumors than benign nodules, in blood and tumor.

Per germline, CDR1 GTSNPN and CDR2 SVGIG (reference sequence). CDR3 size: 13 residues. V gave up 4 bases and J gave up 1 base; unmatched junction bases: 1. Methods used by the authors: Built for papillary thyroid cancer, a distant-metastasis classifier drew on CDR3 differences across clinicopathological groups. TCRdb reanalyzed the PCR reads via MiXCR. The V and J calls reflect TCRdb's pipeline rather than the authors' work. The sample consists of 9,500 to 15,000 clones, over 20% of them appearing once. Until they underwent thyroid surgery, no patient had received any treatment. Regarding this clone: Its antigen is undetermined.

The chain links TRBV30 to TRBJ1-1; 9 positions match TRBD1. Material for sequencing was adjacent normal tissue. The source of this sequence is a female donor with papillary thyroid cancer or a benign thyroid nodule (not recorded which). Some clones in this sample may be carry-over from other donors' samples. CDR3 protein: CAWNRGQNTEAFF. The CDR3 DNA follows: TGTGCCTGGAACAGGGGGCAGAACACTGAAGCTTTCTTT.